Included here is one TCR beta chain sequence, with context. Its target is unknown. The CDR3 consists of 12 residues. V shed 7 bases and J shed 5 bases, with 8 bases lying between them. The data originate from a study of CD8 T cells in ankylosing spondylitis. Study outcomes and limitations: A TCR beta motif made of fewer than 10 highly homologous variants seemed typical of ankylosing spondylitis blood. Disease-linked clones were reportedly significantly enriched in matched ankylosing spondylitis synovial fluid. Prior literature has documented some motif variants in synovial fluid and blood from reactive arthritis.

Molecular-barcoded quantitative 5'-RACE produced these TCR beta libraries. TCRdb re-derived calls from the 5' RACE reads in MiXCR, one entry per CDR3 protein. Among 200,000 to 250,000 distinct CDR3 sequences listed, around 24% were seen once. The specimen sequenced was blood, either unsorted or a sorted T cell fraction (not recorded which). J is TRBJ2-2 and V is TRBV12-3 or TRBV12-4; D is undetermined. This clonotype was obtained from a male donor with ankylosing spondylitis or in good health (not recorded which). CDR3 in DNA: TGTGCCAGCAATGTCCGAACCGGGGAGCTGTTTTTT. It specifies CASNVRTGELFF.